Below are 2 T cell receptor beta chains sequenced from a single sample in a study of Ad26.COV2.S vaccination and SARS-CoV-2 variants. Sequencing was performed with immunoSEQ multiplex PCR; in TCRdb, only in-frame clones are kept and a portion is missing. The repertoire holds some 390,000 clones, with approximately 91% as singletons. Treatment denoted: approximately 18 received Ad26.COV2.S at low or high dose, single or two shots; five or six received placebo; per-sample allocation not given. Day 63 after the first injection of vaccine or placebo was the sampling time. Here the sequenced sample was peripheral blood, taken in a trial of Ad26.COV2.S vaccine versus placebo. Every receptor here comes from a person between 18 and 59 years old who received the Ad26.COV2.S COVID-19 vaccine or a placebo.

The chain combines TRBV5-6 with TRBJ2-1; D may match TRBD1 or TRBD2 (5 bases each). CDR3 size: 12 residues. V shed 4 bases and J shed 6 bases, with 8 bases lying between them. Germline V lookup: CDR1 SGHDT, CDR2 YYEEEE. CDR3 nucleotides: TGTGCCAGCAGCGGGACCTCCAATGAGCAGTTCTTC. Amino acids: CASSGTSNEQFF. Variable domain in full (rest from reference TRBV5-6 and TRBJ2-1): DAGVTQSPTHLIKTRGQQVTLRCSPKSGHDTVSWYQQALGQGPQFIFQYYEEEERQRGNFPDRFSGHQFPNYSSELNVNALLLGDSALYLCASSGTSNEQFFGPGTRLTVL.

The V and J genes are TRBV3-1 (or the pseudogene TRBV3-2) and TRBJ1-1; TRBD1 matches at 10 bases. The CDR3 runs 15 residues. After removal of 1 base from V and 5 bases from J, the junction contained 4 bases not matched to a gene. CDR1 is LGHDT and CDR2 is YNNKEL in the germline V gene (reference sequence). CDR3 sequence (DNA): TGTGCCAGCAGCCAAGCTTGGACAGGGGGTACTGAAGCTTTCTTT. Its translation: CASSQAWTGGTEAFF.